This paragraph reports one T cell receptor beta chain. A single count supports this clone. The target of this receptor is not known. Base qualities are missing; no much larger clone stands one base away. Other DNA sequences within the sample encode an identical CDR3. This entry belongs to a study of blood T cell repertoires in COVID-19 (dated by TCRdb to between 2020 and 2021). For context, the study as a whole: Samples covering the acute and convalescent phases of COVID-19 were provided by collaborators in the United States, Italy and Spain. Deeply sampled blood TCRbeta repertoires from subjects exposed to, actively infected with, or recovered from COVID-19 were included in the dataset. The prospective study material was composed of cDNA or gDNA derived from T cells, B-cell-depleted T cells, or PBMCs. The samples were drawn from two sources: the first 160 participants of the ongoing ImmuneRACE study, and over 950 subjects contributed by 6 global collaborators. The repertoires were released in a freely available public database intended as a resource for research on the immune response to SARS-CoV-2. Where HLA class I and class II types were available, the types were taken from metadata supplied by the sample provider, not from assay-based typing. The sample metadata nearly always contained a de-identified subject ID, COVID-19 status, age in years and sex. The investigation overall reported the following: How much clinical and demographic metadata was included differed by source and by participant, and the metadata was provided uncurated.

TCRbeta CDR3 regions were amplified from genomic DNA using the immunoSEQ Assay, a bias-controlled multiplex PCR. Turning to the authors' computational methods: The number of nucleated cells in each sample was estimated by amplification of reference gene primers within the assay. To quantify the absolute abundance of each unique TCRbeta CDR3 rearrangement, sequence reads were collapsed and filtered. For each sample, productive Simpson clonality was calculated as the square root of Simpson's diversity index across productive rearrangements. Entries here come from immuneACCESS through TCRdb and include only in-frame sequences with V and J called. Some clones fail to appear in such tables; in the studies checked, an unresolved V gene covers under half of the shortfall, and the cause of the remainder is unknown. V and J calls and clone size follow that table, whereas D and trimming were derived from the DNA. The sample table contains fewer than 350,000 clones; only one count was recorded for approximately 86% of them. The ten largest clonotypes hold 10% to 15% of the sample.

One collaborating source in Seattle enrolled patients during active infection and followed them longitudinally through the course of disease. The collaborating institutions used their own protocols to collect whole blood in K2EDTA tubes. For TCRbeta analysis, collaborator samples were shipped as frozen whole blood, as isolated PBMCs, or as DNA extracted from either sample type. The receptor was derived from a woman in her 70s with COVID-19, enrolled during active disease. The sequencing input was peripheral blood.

The CDR3 reads as follows: CASSLSRNTEAFF. At the DNA level, the sequence is TGTGCCAGCAGTTTGTCTCGGAACACTGAAGCTTTCTTT. This receptor chain uses TRBV28 and TRBJ1-1, with the D gene not clear enough to name. The germline ends are 6 bases apart after V is trimmed by 3 bases and J by 1 base. The germline V gene gives CDR1 as MDHEN and CDR2 as SYDVKM. The CDR3, cysteine through phenylalanine, is 13 amino acids long. Left in the record is the CDR3 DNA by itself, 39 bases read in frame from the first base.